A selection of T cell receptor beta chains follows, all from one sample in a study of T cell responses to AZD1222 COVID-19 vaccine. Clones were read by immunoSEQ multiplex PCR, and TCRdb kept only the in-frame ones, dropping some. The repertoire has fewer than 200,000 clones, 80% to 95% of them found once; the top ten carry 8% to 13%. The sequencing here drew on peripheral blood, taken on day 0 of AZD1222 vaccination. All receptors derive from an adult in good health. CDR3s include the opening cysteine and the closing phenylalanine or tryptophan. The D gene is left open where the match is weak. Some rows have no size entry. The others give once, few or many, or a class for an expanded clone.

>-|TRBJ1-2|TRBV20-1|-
TGCAGTGCTTCATCCTATGGCTACACCTTC
CSASSYGYTF
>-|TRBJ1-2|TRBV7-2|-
TGTGCCAGCAGCATATCCGCGACAGATAACTATGGCTACACCTTC
CASSISATDNYGYTF
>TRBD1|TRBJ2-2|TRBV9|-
TGTGCCAGCAGCGTAATTGAGACAGGGCGGGACACCGGGGAGCTGTTTTTT
CASSVIETGRDTGELFF
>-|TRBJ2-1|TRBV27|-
TGTGCCAGCAGTTTATCGTCCGACAATGAGCAGTTCTTC
CASSLSSDNEQFF
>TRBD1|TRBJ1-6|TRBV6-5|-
TGTGCCAGCAGGGCCCGGGACAGGGCTTCACCCCTCCACTTT
CASRARDRASPLHF
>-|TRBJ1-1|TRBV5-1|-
TGCGCCAGCAGCTTGGCCGAACGGAAGAACACTGAAGCTTTCTTT
CASSLAERKNTEAFF
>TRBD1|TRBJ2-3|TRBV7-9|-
TGTGCCAGCAGCCCTGGGACAGGCCGGAGAGATACGCAGTATTTT
CASSPGTGRRDTQYF
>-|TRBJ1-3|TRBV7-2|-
TGTGCCAGCAGCTCCCCCGGTAGGGGAAACACCATATATTTT
CASSSPGRGNTIYF
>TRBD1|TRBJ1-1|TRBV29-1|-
TGCAGCGCTGGGACAGGGAACCAGAACACTGAAGCTTTCTTT
CSAGTGNQNTEAFF
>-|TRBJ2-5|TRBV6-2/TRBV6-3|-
TGTGCCAGCAGTTACAGTCCAGGCAACCAAGAGACCCAGTACTTC
CASSYSPGNQETQYF
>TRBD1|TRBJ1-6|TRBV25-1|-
TGTGCCAGTAAAGACAGGGATTTTATGGATTCACCCCTCCACTTT
CASKDRDFMDSPLHF
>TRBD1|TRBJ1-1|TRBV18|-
TGTGCCAGCTCACCACCAAGCCCAGGGGGAAACACTGAAGCTTTCTTT
CASSPPSPGGNTEAFF
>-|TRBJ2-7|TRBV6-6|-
TGTGCCAGCAGTACAGGTATCCACGAGCAGTACTTC
CASSTGIHEQYF
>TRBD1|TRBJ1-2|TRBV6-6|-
TGTGCCAGCAGTCCGGGACAGGGACTTATTTATGGCTACACCTTC
CASSPGQGLIYGYTF
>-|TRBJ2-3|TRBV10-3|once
TGTGCCATCAGGATAGACGAGGGTTGGGGAAAGAGCACAGATACGCAGTATTTT
CAIRIDEGWGKSTDTQYF
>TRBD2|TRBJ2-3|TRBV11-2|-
TGTGCCAGCAGCTCCGGGACTAGCGGGAACACAGATACGCAGTATTTT
CASSSGTSGNTDTQYF
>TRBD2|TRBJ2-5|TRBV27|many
TGTGCCACCATAGGGGAGGGGTATACCCAGTACTTC
CATIGEGYTQYF
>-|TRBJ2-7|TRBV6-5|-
TGTGCCAGCAGTCTGGACCCAGGCCCCTACGAGCAGTACTTC
CASSLDPGPYEQYF
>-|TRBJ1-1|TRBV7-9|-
TGTGCCAGCAGCTTAGGGAGCATGAACACTGAAGCTTTCTTT
CASSLGSMNTEAFF